This record covers a single T cell receptor (beta chain). Only a few counts were recorded for this clone. Its antigen specificity is not known. Qualities for individual bases were not recorded, and no much larger clone is one base off. This entry is derived from a study of beta chain features in type 1 diabetes (dated by TCRdb to 2017 to 2018). As for the study more broadly: Patients and healthy donors did not differ in mean age, gender distribution, total cell number or subset yield. Across all samples, 107,917,701 sorted cells were examined, and cell number per subset correlated strongly with RNA yield. The study compared TCRB repertoires of sorted circulating CD4+ T cell subsets between recently diagnosed type 1 diabetes patients and matched healthy donors. Regulatory and stem cell-like memory subsets were isolated from only 8 patients and 8 healthy donors, whereas naive and central memory subsets came from all 28 donors. On the study overall, not on this receptor specifically: PCR may preferentially amplify shorter templates, but because patient and control samples were amplified and corrected together, any resulting skew would affect both groups equally. At VDJ recombination sites, patients with type 1 diabetes made fewer insertions and deleted more nucleotides, a pattern implying thymic rearrangement abnormalities. Because cDNA was sequenced instead of genomic DNA, activated cells with high expression could be over-represented, although the groups did not differ in activation or CD3 levels. Naive, central memory and regulatory TCRB repertoires appeared to be more similar among patients than among healthy donors. Because small numbers of individuals were included in the HLA sub-analyses, any influence of HLA type on TCRB rearrangement was left unresolved. A moderate but significant shortening of TCRB CDR3 length was observed in type 1 diabetes patients in all four CD4+ subsets.

Each donor gave one peripheral blood draw, roughly 0.11 L on average, collected into heparinised tubes. Using a panel that included CD45RO, CCR7, CD25, CD127, CD95 and CD27, naive, central memory, regulatory and stem cell-like memory CD4+ T cells were sorted on a BD FACSAria II. A purity above 95% was achieved for all sorted populations. Right away, PBMCs were isolated by Lymphoprep density gradient centrifugation and were stained directly, with no culture step. So that batch effects would be minimized, each experiment stained and sorted samples in pairs, pairing one healthy donor with one patient. The CDR3 numbers 13 residues from cysteine through phenylalanine. The kept DNA is CDR3 alone, 39 bases in frame from the first base. V and J are truncated by 4 bases and 8 bases respectively, leaving an intervening sequence of 13 bases. According to the germline V gene, CDR1 reads SNHLY and CDR2 reads FYNNEI.

The entire isolated RNA was reverse transcribed using the High Capacity cDNA Reverse Transcription Kit, and thus expressed TCRB transcripts were sequenced. Deep immunoSEQ sequencing was applied to naive, central memory and regulatory T cell samples, giving an average of approximately 3.8 million total reads per sample. Sorted cells were lysed in RLT buffer, and RNA was extracted using DNase-treated RNeasy Micro or Mini kits according to cell number. Each cell subset was processed separately to prevent cross-contamination, with patient and healthy donor samples processed together. Using the immunoSEQ multiplex PCR, TCRB sequences were amplified from cDNA into 87-bp fragments spanning the CDR3 region. Sequencing of the amplicons was performed on the Illumina HiSeq platform. As for how the authors treated the data: Synthetic template baselines were used to correct PCR bias computationally, reads within Hamming distance 2 were collapsed, and singletons that could not be merged were discarded. Reads were aligned to IMGT to assign V, D and J genes, CDR3 length, and insertions or deletions at six rearrangement sites. Clonotype counts were normalized to sorted cell number within each subset before computing true diversity and Gini coefficients with the tcR R package. The overlap coefficient, calculated on TCRB nucleotide sequences, was used to quantify repertoire sharing. As a proxy for the pre-selection repertoire, out-of-frame TCRB sequences from naive cells were analyzed. Imported from immuneACCESS, the table was reduced by TCRdb to in-frame sequences with V and J called. These copies leave out some clones; in studies compared against another copy, an unresolved V gene accounts for under half, and the cause of the remainder is not known. V, J and clone size are those of that table, while D and trimming were read from the DNA. The table for this sample lists 810,000 or so clones; about a sixth of them were counted only once. Roughly 0.025% of the sample comes from the top ten.

The chain uses TRBV2 and TRBJ2-3; the D gene is perhaps TRBD2, on 6 matching bases. This receptor was obtained from a woman aged 18 to 35 in good health. The material sequenced was naive CD4+ T cells from blood. The sample's cell subset or site label is to be understood as: true naive CD4+ T cells. The nucleotide sequence reads TGTGCCAGCAGTGTACTAGCCCGTGTTACGCAGTATTTT. Its protein is CASSVLARVTQYF.